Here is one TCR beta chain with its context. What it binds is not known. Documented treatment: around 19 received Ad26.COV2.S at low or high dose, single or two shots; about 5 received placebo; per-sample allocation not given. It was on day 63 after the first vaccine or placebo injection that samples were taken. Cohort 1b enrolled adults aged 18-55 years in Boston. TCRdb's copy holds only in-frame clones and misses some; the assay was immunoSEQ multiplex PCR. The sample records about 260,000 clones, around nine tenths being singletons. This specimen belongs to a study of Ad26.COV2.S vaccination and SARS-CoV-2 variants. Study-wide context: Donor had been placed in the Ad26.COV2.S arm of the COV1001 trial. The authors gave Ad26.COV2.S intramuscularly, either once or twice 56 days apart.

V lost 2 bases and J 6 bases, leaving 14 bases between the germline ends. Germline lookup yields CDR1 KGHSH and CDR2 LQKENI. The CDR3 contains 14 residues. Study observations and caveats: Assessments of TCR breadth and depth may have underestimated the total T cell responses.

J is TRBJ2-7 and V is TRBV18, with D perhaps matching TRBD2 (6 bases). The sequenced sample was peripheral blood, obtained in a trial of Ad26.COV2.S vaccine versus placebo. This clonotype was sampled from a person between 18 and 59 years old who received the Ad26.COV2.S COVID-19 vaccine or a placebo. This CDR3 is CASSPGSGVPEQYV. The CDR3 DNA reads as TGTGCCAGCTCACCAGGGTCGGGGGTTCCCGAGCAGTACGTC.